This section outlines one T cell receptor (beta chain) sequence together with its context. Germline lookup yields CDR1 ENHRY and CDR2 SYGVKD. This CDR3 comprises 12 residues. The sample originates from a study of blood T cell repertoires in COVID-19. Method: immunoSEQ multiplex PCR; TCRdb's copy keeps in-frame clones and lacks some. Among hundreds of thousands of clones listed, roughly 85% were seen once. The rearrangement uses TRBV10-3 and TRBJ2-5; D might be TRBD1 (5 bases). The origin of this receptor is a woman aged 50 to 60 with acute COVID-19. The sample taken for sequencing was PBMCs or T cells enriched from blood (not recorded which). The CDR3: CATQGPQETQYF. The DNA of the CDR3 is TGTGCTACTCAGGGCCCCCAAGAGACCCAGTACTTC.